This passage covers 25 T cell receptor beta chains from one sample sequenced in a study of T cell repertoires in cytomegalovirus infection. Using its own MiXCR run on the reads, TCRdb lists one record per CDR3 protein. The sample has under 250,000 distinct CDR3 sequences, approximately 7% seen once; the top ten hold under 7.5%. Material for sequencing was PBMCs. These receptors were collected from a human donor in good health (CMV status not recorded). Some clones in this sample may be carry-over from other donors' samples.

This clonotype was found many times. V is TRBV7-6 and J is TRBJ2-6; D is perhaps TRBD1 (5 bases). In germline, CDR1 is SGHVS, CDR2 FNYEAQ. V was trimmed by 7 bases and J by 2 bases, leaving 12 bases between them. CDR3 length: 15 residues. CDR3 amino acids: CASIKSRAGANVLTF. In nucleotides, the CDR3 is TGTGCCAGCATTAAAAGCAGGGCTGGGGCCAACGTCCTGACTTTC.

There are many counts of this clonotype. The V and J genes are TRBV20-1 and TRBJ1-6; possible D gene TRBD1, 6 bases. V lost 3 bases and J lost 5, with 23 bases in between. Germline-derived CDR1 and CDR2 are DFQATT and SNEGSKA (reference sequence). The CDR3 spans 18 residues. CDR3 nucleotide sequence: TGCAGTGCTAGGAGTGTTGTGGGGACAAGTCGGGATAATTCACCCCTCCACTTT. This sequence encodes CSARSVVGTSRDNSPLHF.

This clonotype was observed many times. The rearrangement joins TRBV28 to TRBJ1-5; D may be TRBD1 (6 bases). The CDR3 has 14 amino acids. Trimming removed 4 bases at V and 7 bases at J, with 14 bases between. Germline lookup yields CDR1 MDHEN and CDR2 SYDVKM. The CDR3 loop reads CASSSLQGRQPQHF. The CDR3 DNA follows: TGTGCCAGCAGTTCCCTGCAGGGGAGACAGCCCCAGCATTTT. Filled out from reference TRBV28 and TRBJ1-5, the complete variable domain reads DVKVTQSSRYLVKRTGEKVFLECVQDMDHENMFWYRQDPGLGLRLIYFSYDVKMKEKGDIPEGYSVSREKKERFSLILESASTNQTSMYLCASSSLQGRQPQHFGDGTRLSIL.

This clonotype was observed many times. The V and J genes are TRBV7-2 and TRBJ1-2; TRBD1 matches at 11 bases. The CDR3 runs 15 residues. Trimming at V came to 5 bases and at J to 7 bases, leaving 9 bases not matched to a gene. CDR1 and CDR2 from the germline V gene are SGHTA and FQGNSA. The DNA for the CDR3 is TGTGCCAGCAGCCCGAACGGACAGGGGGCGATTGGCTACACCTTC. It translates to CASSPNGQGAIGYTF. Filled out from reference TRBV7-2 and TRBJ1-2, the complete variable domain reads GAGVSQSPSNKVTEKGKDVELRCDPISGHTALYWYRQSLGQGLEFLIYFQGNSAPDKSGLPSDRFSAERTGGSVSTLTIQRTQQEDSAVYLCASSPNGQGAIGYTFGSGTRLTVV.

This clonotype was recorded at least ten times. This chain joins TRBV5-1 and TRBJ1-1; D not resolved. Germline V gives CDR1 SGHRS, CDR2 YFSETQ. The CDR3 runs to 15 residues. V dropped 0 bases and J dropped 7 bases, with 16 bases sitting between them. Here the CDR3 DNA reads TGCGCCAGCAGCTTGGAGGCAGCTGGTGGGAATGAAGCTTTCTTT. This sequence encodes CASSLEAAGGNEAFF.

This clonotype was observed at least ten times. The chain is built from TRBV19 and TRBJ1-1; possible D gene TRBD1, 5 bases. Trimming took 8 bases from V and 1 from J, leaving 17 bases between them. Germline V gene lookup returns CDR1 LNHDA and CDR2 SQIVND (reference sequence). CDR3 size: 15 residues. This CDR3 is CASVDTRQTNTEAFF. DNA of the CDR3: TGTGCCAGTGTGGACACTCGACAGACGAACACTGAAGCTTTCTTT.

This clonotype has a count of ten or more. The chain has TRBV25-1 and TRBJ2-5, with D possibly being TRBD1 (5 bases). This CDR3 contains 15 residues. Trimming took 2 bases from V and 4 from J, leaving 14 bases between them. Germline assignment: CDR1 MGHDK and CDR2 SYGVNS. This chain's CDR3 is CASSERRGGRETQYF. The DNA for the CDR3 is TGTGCCAGCAGTGAACGAAGGGGCGGCCGAGAGACCCAGTACTTC.

This clonotype was recorded at least ten times. CDR3 protein: CASSLSSQPQHF. The CDR3 DNA sequence: TGTGCCAGCAGTTTATCCAGTCAGCCCCAGCATTTT. This chain joins TRBV12-3 or TRBV12-4 and TRBJ1-5; D call uncertain. The length of the CDR3 is 12 residues. Trimming took off 2 bases at V and 6 bases at J, with 5 bases between the two ends.

This clonotype appeared many times. The chain employs TRBV4-1 and TRBJ2-3; perhaps TRBD2 as D (5 bases). The CDR3 is made up of 15 amino acids. V was shortened by 0 bases and J by 8 bases, with 15 bases between the two germline ends. CDR1 MGHRA and CDR2 YSYEKL come from the germline V gene. CDR3 coding DNA: TGCGCCAGCAGCCAAGAAGCGGTTCTGGTTATTACGCAGTATTTT. Its translation is CASSQEAVLVITQYF.

Ten or more counts support this clonotype. This chain uses TRBV7-2 with TRBJ2-1, with D hard to call. The ends were cut back, 1 base at V and 8 bases at J, with 9 bases in the middle. Germline CDR1 and CDR2: SGHTA and FQGNSA. The length of the CDR3 is 13 residues. The CDR3 bases are TGTGCCAGCAGCTTAGACTGGCTTGATGAGCAGTTCTTC. Translated, it gives CASSLDWLDEQFF.

This clonotype was detected ten times or more. V usage is TRBV7-2 and J usage is TRBJ2-7; D possibly corresponds to TRBD1 (5 bases). This CDR3 region has 13 residues. The germline V gene has CDR1 SGHTA and CDR2 FQGNSA. V was pared by 5 bases and J by 0 bases, with 8 bases between. CDR3 region: CASSRTSSYEQYF. The CDR3 coding sequence is TGTGCCAGCAGCCGGACATCCTCCTACGAGCAGTACTTC.

This clonotype was seen many times. The chain employs TRBV15 and TRBJ2-7, with D possibly matching TRBD2 (5 bases). The V and J ends lost 2 bases and 0 bases respectively, with 14 bases between them. The CDR3 sequence is 16 residues long. Germline CDR1 and CDR2: LNHNV and YYDKDF (reference sequence). The CDR3 DNA sequence: TGTGCCACCAGCAGATCGTGGACTGAGAGCTCCTACGAGCAGTACTTC. This codes for CATSRSWTESSYEQYF.

This clonotype was detected many times. The V gene is TRBV27, the J gene TRBJ2-5, with 10 bases matching TRBD2. V dropped 6 bases and J dropped 0; count of bases not matched to a gene: 7. The CDR3 extends over 16 amino acids. Per the germline V gene, CDR1 is MNHEY and CDR2 is SMNVEV (reference sequence). CDR3 nucleotides: TGTGCCAGCAGCCGTCGTAGCGGGGGGAACCAAGAGACCCAGTACTTC. Protein product: CASSRRSGGNQETQYF.

The CDR3 reads CSADRRMEKLFF. The CDR3 coding sequence is TGCAGTGCCGACAGGAGGATGGAAAAACTGTTTTTT. The J gene is TRBJ1-4, the V gene TRBV20-1; TRBD1 might be the D (6 bases). V was shortened by 6 bases and J by 8 bases, with 13 bases between the two germline ends. There are 12 residues in the CDR3. Germline V CDR1 and CDR2: DFQATT, SNEGSKA (reference sequence).

In this sample, this clonotype turned up a few times. The chain employs TRBV12-3 or TRBV12-4 and TRBJ1-1; 9 bases are shared with TRBD1. V lost 4 bases, J lost 5 bases, and 5 bases stayed unmatched. The CDR3 has 14 amino acids. Written as DNA, the CDR3 is TGTGCCAGCAGTTACCAGACAGGGGGTACTGAAGCTTTCTTT. It translates to CASSYQTGGTEAFF.

This clonotype occurred many times. Possible read error: a much larger clone is one base away. The chain links TRBV6-2 or TRBV6-3 to TRBJ2-7; the D gene is possibly TRBD1 (6 bases). Germline V gene data show CDR1 as MNHEY and CDR2 as SVGEGT. V gave up 2 bases and J gave up 2 bases, with 7 bases separating them. The CDR3 extends over 13 amino acids. The CDR3 region has the DNA TGTGCCAGCAGTTACACAGGGACCTACGAGCAGTACTTC. Translated, it gives CASSYTGTYEQYF.

This clonotype was counted at least ten times. This chain links TRBV7-2 with TRBJ2-2; 9 bases fit TRBD1. V lost 2 bases, J lost 3 bases, and 4 bases stayed unmatched. Germline V gene sequence: CDR1 SGHTA, CDR2 FQGNSA. The CDR3 contains 16 residues. The DNA of the CDR3 is TGTGCCAGCAGCTTACTGGGACAGGGACACACCGGGGAGCTGTTTTTT. The encoded protein is CASSLLGQGHTGELFF.

In this sample, this clonotype turned up many times. The chain combines TRBV6-2 or TRBV6-3 with TRBJ1-3; D remains ambiguous. The CDR3 totals 17 residues. Per germline, CDR1 MNHEY and CDR2 SVGEGT. V was pared by 6 bases and J by 0 bases, with 18 bases between. The CDR3 loop is CASRLTVEQFSGNTIYF. The DNA of the CDR3 is TGTGCCAGCAGACTCACCGTCGAACAGTTCTCTGGAAACACCATATATTTT.

This clonotype has a count of ten or more. The chain uses TRBV20-1 and TRBJ1-1; unclear D gene. The CDR3 has 11 amino acids. Germline V lookup: CDR1 DFQATT, CDR2 SNEGSKA (reference sequence). The V and J ends lost 4 bases and 6 bases respectively, with 9 bases between them. CDR3 in DNA: TGCAGTGCTAAGGAATTCCCTGAAGCTTTCTTT. As protein: CSAKEFPEAFF.

This clonotype came up a few times. The chain recombines TRBV30 with TRBJ2-5; D tentatively reads TRBD1 or TRBD2 (5 bases each). The germline V and J ends were trimmed by 7 bases and 4 bases, with 16 bases remaining between them. Germline CDR1 GTSNPN, CDR2 SVGIG (reference sequence). The CDR3 totals 13 residues. The CDR3 sequence is CAYRGTVLETQYF. DNA for the CDR3: TGTGCCTACAGAGGGACCGTCTTAGAGACCCAGTACTTC.

This rearrangement joins TRBV7-2 to TRBJ2-1, with a tentative D call TRBD2 (7 bases). Trimming took off 5 bases at V and 10 bases at J, with 27 bases between the two ends. The germline V gene has CDR1 SGHTA and CDR2 FQGNSA. This CDR3 has 17 residues. CDR3 in DNA: TGTGCCAGCAGCCTCCGACTAGGGGGGGGGGGGGGCAAGGAGCAGTTCTTC. This encodes CASSLRLGGGGGKEQFF.

This clonotype occurred many times. The chain uses TRBV20-1 and TRBJ2-3; 9 nucleotides match TRBD2. Germline V gene data show CDR1 as DFQATT and CDR2 as SNEGSKA (reference sequence). The CDR3 runs 16 residues. V trimming: 1 base; J trimming: 2 bases; junction bases outside the gene matches: 7. The CDR3 loop reads CSARVLERGATDTQYF. The CDR3 DNA sequence: TGCAGTGCTAGAGTGCTGGAGCGGGGGGCCACAGATACGCAGTATTTT.

This clonotype was seen repeatedly, ten times or more. This chain connects TRBV20-1 to TRBJ1-1, with D uncertain. Trimming cost V 1 base and J 0 bases, with 3 bases left between them. CDR1 and CDR2 from the germline V gene are DFQATT and SNEGSKA (reference sequence). The CDR3 covers 12 residues. The CDR3 DNA reads TGCAGTGCTAGAGTGATGAACACTGAAGCTTTCTTT. Translated: CSARVMNTEAFF.

This clonotype was seen ten or more times. This chain connects TRBV7-2 to TRBJ2-7, with unresolved D. CDR3 length: 11 residues. Germline lookup yields CDR1 SGHTA and CDR2 FQGNSA. V lost 8 bases and J 4 bases, leaving 9 bases between the germline ends. CDR3 protein: CASGLGYEQYF. As DNA, the CDR3 is TGTGCCAGCGGGTTAGGGTACGAGCAGTACTTC.

To note about this clonotype: A much larger clone lies a single base off, so this may be a read error. The V and J genes are TRBV20-1 and TRBJ1-2, with D unclear. Deletions cut 2 bases from V and 1 base from J, with 11 bases between. The CDR3 runs 14 residues. Germline V lookup: CDR1 DFQATT, CDR2 SNEGSKA (reference sequence). CDR3 residues: CSARSGSYNYGYTF. The CDR3 DNA is TGCAGTGCTAGATCCGGCAGTTATAACTATGGCTACACCTTC.